The 12 T cell receptor beta chains below were found in one sample sequenced in a study of T-cell memory formation after mild COVID-19. Each CDR3 protein gets one entry after TCRdb re-called the 5' RACE reads with MiXCR. The table has 300,000 or so distinct CDR3 sequences, around 15% seen once. Source material: PBMCs or a T cell subset sorted from them (not recorded which). All receptors derive from a man aged 18-30 years who had mild COVID-19 (a few samples of this study predate the infection). Cell type and time point are not known.

CDR3 amino acids: CASNPGLTSYEQYF. The CDR3 DNA reads as TGCGCCAGCAATCCGGGACTAACCTCCTACGAGCAGTACTTC. The chain joins TRBV5-1 to TRBJ2-7, with 7 positions matching TRBD2. The CDR3 contains 14 residues. With V trimmed by 6 bases and J by 0 bases, 6 bases remained unmatched. The V gene's germline CDR1 is SGHRS and CDR2 YFSETQ.

This chain connects TRBV7-3 to TRBJ2-2; D not resolved. The CDR3 has 15 amino acids. V shed 5 bases and J shed 0 bases, with 10 bases lying between them. Germline V CDR1 and CDR2: SGHTA, FQGTGA. CDR3 amino acids: CASSQGQANTGELFF. The CDR3 DNA sequence: TGTGCCAGCAGCCAAGGGCAGGCGAACACCGGGGAGCTGTTTTTT.

In DNA form, the CDR3 reads TGCGCCAGCAGCATAGGACATTCGAATTCACCCCTCCACTTT. It codes for CASSIGHSNSPLHF. The chain carries TRBV5-1 and TRBJ1-6; TRBD1 might be the D (5 bases). This CDR3 region has 14 residues. V dropped 4 bases and J dropped 7 bases, with 12 bases sitting between them. CDR1 and CDR2 (germline): SGHRS, YFSETQ. The complete variable domain, with remaining parts taken from reference TRBV5-1 and TRBJ1-6, reads KAGVTQTPRYLIKTRGQQVTLSCSPISGHRSVSWYQQTPGQGLQFLFEYFSETQRNKGNFPGRFSGRQFSNSRSEMNVSTLELGDSALYLCASSIGHSNSPLHFGNGTRLTVT.

The rearrangement uses TRBV19 and TRBJ2-1; 7 bases line up with TRBD2. With 3 bases clipped from V and 6 bases from J, the junction kept 11 bases outside the gene matches. The CDR3 runs to 16 residues. Per germline, CDR1 LNHDA and CDR2 SQIVND (reference sequence). CDR3: CASSIRASGATNEQFF. In DNA, the CDR3 is TGTGCCAGTAGTATCAGGGCCAGCGGGGCAACCAATGAGCAGTTCTTC.

This rearrangement joins TRBV4-1 to TRBJ2-5; D gene unclear. V dropped 4 bases and J dropped 0 bases, with 12 bases sitting between them. The germline gives CDR1 MGHRA, CDR2 YSYEKL. This CDR3 is built from 15 residues. The CDR3 here is CASSRIRLYQETQYF. The CDR3 DNA follows: TGCGCCAGCAGCCGAATAAGACTGTACCAAGAGACCCAGTACTTC.

This clonotype was seen many times. This chain joins TRBV5-1 and TRBJ1-2; 11 bases are shared with TRBD1. J was trimmed by 8 bases and V by 0 bases; bases with no gene match: 6. This CDR3 is 15 amino acids long. CDR1 is SGHRS, CDR2 YFSETQ, per germline. CDR3 bases: TGCGCCAGCAGCTTGGCCGGGACAGGGGGGGAAGGCTACACCTTC. It yields the protein CASSLAGTGGEGYTF. Complete variable domain (other parts from reference TRBV5-1 and TRBJ1-2): KAGVTQTPRYLIKTRGQQVTLSCSPISGHRSVSWYQQTPGQGLQFLFEYFSETQRNKGNFPGRFSGRQFSNSRSEMNVSTLELGDSALYLCASSLAGTGGEGYTFGSGTRLTVV.

This clonotype was detected a few times. This chain uses TRBV6-2 or TRBV6-3 with TRBJ1-1, with D unclear. The CDR3 has 11 amino acids. Per germline, CDR1 MNHEY and CDR2 SVGEGT. With 8 bases removed from V and 5 bases from J, the gap between germline ends came to 9 bases. CDR3 nucleotides: TGTGCCAGCTGCATACAGACTGAAGCTTTCTTT. Its protein product is CASCIQTEAFF.

The table lists this clonotype with many counts. The J gene is TRBJ2-5, the V gene TRBV11-2, with a possible D match to TRBD2 (6 bases). Trimming stripped 1 base from V and 2 bases from J, with 11 bases between. The CDR3 totals 15 residues. CDR1 and CDR2 (germline): SGHAT, FQNNGV. This CDR3 reads CASSLAPGGQETQYF. The CDR3 DNA is TGTGCCAGCAGCTTAGCCCCTGGGGGGCAAGAGACCCAGTACTTC.

The chain couples TRBV3-1 to TRBJ2-7, with D unclear. Deletions cut 5 bases from V and 2 bases from J, with 10 bases between. The CDR3 consists of 13 residues. CDR1 is LGHDT and CDR2 is YNNKEL in the germline V gene (reference sequence). The CDR3 DNA follows: TGTGCCAGCAGCTTTGCCCCTACCTACGAGCAGTACTTC. Protein sequence: CASSFAPTYEQYF.

The rearrangement joins TRBV5-1 to TRBJ2-4; possible D gene TRBD1, 7 bases. The CDR3 contains 15 residues. The V gene lost 4 bases and the J gene lost 7 bases, with 18 bases spanning the gap. The germline gives CDR1 SGHRS, CDR2 YFSETQ. Here the CDR3 DNA reads TGCGCCAGCAGCGAACCAGGGGGGTTCAGGAACATTCAGTACTTC. This gives the protein CASSEPGGFRNIQYF.

In this sample, this clonotype turned up many times. This chain connects TRBV7-6 to TRBJ2-5; no clear D. CDR3 size: 13 residues. Germline V gene data show CDR1 as SGHVS and CDR2 as FNYEAQ. V was pared by 1 base and J by 5 bases, with 8 bases between. Here the CDR3 DNA reads TGTGCCAGCAGCTTAGACCGGGTGGAGACCCAGTACTTC. Translating it yields CASSLDRVETQYF.

This chain connects TRBV9 to TRBJ1-1, with 7 bases aligning to TRBD1. CDR3 length equals 17 residues. CDR1 and CDR2 (germline): SGDLS, YYNGEE. V was clipped by 3 bases and J by 3 bases; unmatched bases: 14. The CDR3 loop is CASSAYQGGPADTEAFF. DNA of the CDR3: TGTGCCAGCAGCGCATACCAGGGGGGACCCGCGGACACTGAAGCTTTCTTT.